This T cell receptor beta chain emerged from a study of beta chain features in type 1 diabetes. The study reverse transcribed the entire isolated RNA, so it sequenced expressed TCRB transcripts. Using immunoSEQ multiplex PCR, the repertoire was profiled, and TCRdb retains in-frame clones only, with some absent. The table lists around 690,000 clones, approximately 13% of them singletons, with about 0.11% in the top ten. With respect to this clone: Its antigen is not known. Other DNA sequences within the sample encode an identical CDR3.

Study outcomes and limitations: A definitive answer on HLA type influencing TCRB rearrangement was not reached here. TCRB CDR3 length was moderately but significantly reduced in all four CD4+ subsets of Type 1 diabetes patients.

Trimming cost V 3 bases and J 3 bases, with 6 bases left between them. This CDR3 comprises 13 residues. Germline loops: CDR1 ENHRY, CDR2 SYGVKD. One heparinised draw, averaging roughly 0.12 L, was taken per donor. Cells sorted by CD45RO/CCR7/CD25/CD127/CD95/CD27 comprised CD4+ naive, central memory, regulatory and stem cell-like memory cells. The TCR originated in a man in his thirties or forties with type 1 diabetes. Material: naive CD4+ T cells from blood. This rearrangement joins TRBV10-3 to TRBJ1-3; no definite D call. As DNA, the CDR3 is TGTGCCATCAGTGAAAGGGTTGGAAACACCATATATTTT. It codes for CAISERVGNTIYF.